Listed here are 30 T cell receptor beta chains from one sample, sequenced in a study of T cell changes during pregnancy in multiple sclerosis. Here immunoSEQ multiplex PCR was the method, and the copy in TCRdb shows in-frame clones only, minus some. Of around 55,000 clones listed, 85% to 95% are singletons. The starting material was CD8+ T cells from peripheral blood mononuclear cells, obtained in the third trimester of pregnancy. These receptor sequences come from a female donor with multiple sclerosis, enrolled in a pregnancy study.

Here the CDR3 reads CASSIIHRDGYTF. Here the CDR3 DNA reads TGTGCCAGTAGTATAATCCACAGGGACGGCTACACCTTC. The chain links TRBV19 to TRBJ1-2; a possible D gene is TRBD1 (6 bases). V gave up 2 bases and J gave up 8 bases, with 12 bases separating them. CDR1 is LNHDA, CDR2 SQIVND, per germline (reference sequence). The CDR3 contains 13 residues. The full variable domain, completed using reference TRBV19 and TRBJ1-2, is DGGITQSPKYLFRKEGQNVTLSCEQNLNHDAMYWYRQDPGQGLRLIYYSQIVNDFQKGDIAEGYSVSREKKESFPLTVTSAQKNPTAFYLCASSIIHRDGYTFGSGTRLTVV.

The chain employs TRBV5-6 and TRBJ2-1; 10 bases fit TRBD2. CDR1 and CDR2 (germline): SGHDT, YYEEEE. The CDR3 extends over 16 amino acids. V shed 5 bases and J 7 bases; nucleotides not matched to a gene: 12. The CDR3 region is CASRVAGGGVINEQFF. The CDR3, as DNA: TGTGCCAGCAGAGTAGCGGGAGGCGGCGTTATAAATGAGCAGTTCTTC.

This chain links TRBV19 with TRBJ1-5; 7 bases map to TRBD1. The germline CDR1 and CDR2 sequences are LNHDA and SQIVND (reference sequence). This CDR3 contains 14 residues. Losses at the gene ends were 5 bases for V and 3 bases for J; bases not matched to a gene: 4. CDR3 bases: TGTGCCAGTAGTCACGACAGGGACAATCAGCCCCAGCATTTT. Translation: CASSHDRDNQPQHF.

J is TRBJ1-4 and V is TRBV6-6; D ambiguous. Germline lookup yields CDR1 MNHNY and CDR2 SVGAGI (reference sequence). The CDR3 has 15 residues. V lost 5 bases and J 2 bases, leaving 12 bases between the germline ends. CDR3 DNA sequence: TGTGCCAGCAGTCCCCTTACAAATACTAATGAAAAACTGTTTTTT. This encodes CASSPLTNTNEKLFF.

The chain couples TRBV5-6 to TRBJ1-4; TRBD1 aligns across 12 bases. The CDR3 length is 19 residues. Germline assignment: CDR1 SGHDT and CDR2 YYEEEE. The J segment lost 0 bases and the V segment lost 1 base, leaving 7 bases of the junction unmatched. For the CDR3, the DNA is TGTGCCAGCAGCTTGCTCTTGGGACAGGGGGCTTCAACTAATGAAAAACTGTTTTTT. Translating gives CASSLLLGQGASTNEKLFF.

This clone is medium-sized in the sample. The sample holds other DNA sequences that translate to the same CDR3. J is TRBJ2-2 and V is TRBV6-4; the D is unclear. Trimming removed 4 bases at V and 1 base at J, with 4 bases between. CDR1 and CDR2 from the germline V gene are MRHNA and SNTAGT. This CDR3 is built from 13 residues. Here the CDR3 DNA reads TGTGCCAGCAGTGCCGGGAACACCGGGGAGCTGTTTTTT. It specifies CASSAGNTGELFF.

The V and J genes are TRBV28 and TRBJ2-5; a possible D gene is TRBD2 (5 bases). This CDR3 is built from 14 residues. V was shortened by 6 bases and J by 5 bases, with 16 bases between the two germline ends. Germline CDR1 and CDR2: MDHEN and SYDVKM. CDR3 protein: CASRLDLGPETQYF. CDR3 DNA sequence: TGTGCCAGCAGACTAGACCTAGGGCCGGAGACCCAGTACTTC. Drawing the rest from reference TRBV28 and TRBJ2-5, the complete variable domain is DVKVTQSSRYLVKRTGEKVFLECVQDMDHENMFWYRQDPGLGLRLIYFSYDVKMKEKGDIPEGYSVSREKKERFSLILESASTNQTSMYLCASRLDLGPETQYFGPGTRLLVL.

V is TRBV7-9 and J is TRBJ1-2; possible D gene TRBD1, 5 bases. V dropped 0 bases and J dropped 1 base, with 9 bases sitting between them. Germline V gives CDR1 SEHNR, CDR2 FQNEAQ (reference sequence). The CDR3 consists of 15 residues. CDR3 in DNA: TGTGCCAGCAGCTTAGCGGCGGGGGGTAACTATGGCTACACCTTC. It translates to CASSLAAGGNYGYTF.

The chain carries TRBV7-9 and TRBJ2-1; possibly TRBD1 for D (5 bases). V was cut by 5 bases and J by 8 bases, with 22 bases left in between. The CDR3 has 16 amino acids. CDR1 is SEHNR and CDR2 is FQNEAQ in the germline V gene (reference sequence). This CDR3 reads CASSPRQNSPVDEQFF. CDR3 in DNA: TGTGCCAGCAGCCCACGACAGAACTCTCCGGTAGATGAGCAGTTCTTC.

CDR3 sequence: CASSLAGDNEQFF. Here the CDR3 DNA reads TGTGCCAGCAGTTTAGCGGGGGACAATGAGCAGTTCTTC. The rearrangement uses TRBV27 and TRBJ2-1; 7 bases align to TRBD2. Germline CDR1 MNHEY, CDR2 SMNVEV (reference sequence). The CDR3 totals 13 residues. J was trimmed by 5 bases and V by 2 bases; bases with no gene match: 0.

This CDR3 is CAWSATATYEQYF. CDR3 nucleotides: TGTGCCTGGAGTGCGACTGCGACCTACGAGCAGTACTTC. The chain employs TRBV30 and TRBJ2-7, with D hard to call. This CDR3 has 13 residues. Trimming left V 1 base short and J 2 bases short, with 9 bases between. Germline V gene lookup returns CDR1 GTSNPN and CDR2 SVGIG (reference sequence).

The chain couples TRBV14 to TRBJ2-5; 8 bases line up with TRBD1. The trim removed 1 base at V and 4 bases at J, leaving 8 bases unmatched. Germline assignment: CDR1 SGHDN and CDR2 FVKESK. The CDR3 is 16 residues long. Here the CDR3 reads CASSQVYRGEGETQYF. DNA of the CDR3: TGTGCCAGCAGCCAAGTCTACAGGGGGGAAGGAGAGACCCAGTACTTC.

This clone was detected only once. J is TRBJ2-5 and V is TRBV7-2, with 8 bases identical to TRBD2. V was pared by 9 bases and J by 3 bases, with 9 bases of the junction left unmatched. Germline V gene data show CDR1 as SGHTA and CDR2 as FQGNSA. There are 14 residues in the CDR3. The CDR3 DNA is TGTGCCAGGAAATGGATAGCGGGAAAAGAGACCCAGTACTTC. Translating gives CARKWIAGKETQYF.

The chain links TRBV12-5 to TRBJ1-2; D remains ambiguous. V was pared by 6 bases and J by 3 bases, with 20 bases between. This CDR3 has 16 amino acids. Germline CDR1 LGHNT, CDR2 FRNRAP. CDR3 DNA sequence: TGTGCTAGTGGGCCCCCTCATCCCGGGATCGACTATGGCTACACCTTC. Protein product: CASGPPHPGIDYGYTF.

This clone was observed once. The chain employs TRBV27 and TRBJ2-7; possibly TRBD1 for D (5 bases). V lost 8 bases and J lost 3, with 11 bases in between. CDR1 is MNHEY, CDR2 SMNVEV, per germline (reference sequence). This CDR3 has 12 residues. DNA of the CDR3: TGTGCCAGCCGGCAGGGAATCTACGAGCAGTACTTC. Translating it yields CASRQGIYEQYF.

The chain carries TRBV25-1 and TRBJ1-5, with TRBD1 matching over 7 bases. Germline-derived CDR1 and CDR2 are MGHDK and SYGVNS. The trim removed 8 bases at V and 0 bases at J, leaving 4 bases unmatched. The CDR3 runs to 14 residues. The CDR3 here is CASSRDSSNQPQHF. In DNA, the CDR3 is TGTGCCAGCTCTCGGGACAGTAGCAATCAGCCCCAGCATTTT.

The V call is TRBV7-9, the J call TRBJ1-5; D remains unclear. CDR1 SEHNR and CDR2 FQNEAQ come from the germline V gene (reference sequence). V lost 1 base and J 0 bases, leaving 10 bases between the germline ends. This CDR3 has 16 amino acids. In DNA form, the CDR3 reads TGTGCCAGCAGCTTAGACGGTCCCTATAGCAATCAGCCCCAGCATTTT. Protein product: CASSLDGPYSNQPQHF.

V gene TRBV13 combines with J gene TRBJ2-1; 9 nucleotides align to TRBD1. CDR1 is PRHDT, CDR2 FYEKMQ, per germline (reference sequence). With V trimmed by 5 bases and J by 2 bases, 4 bases remained unmatched. The CDR3 has 15 residues. This CDR3 is CASSHRDRAYNEQFF. The CDR3 region has the DNA TGTGCCAGCAGCCACCGGGACAGGGCCTACAATGAGCAGTTCTTC.

The rearrangement uses TRBV4-3 and TRBJ1-1, with 8 bases aligning to TRBD1. V lost 4 bases, J lost 0 bases, and 4 bases stayed unmatched. CDR1 and CDR2 (germline): LGHNA, YSLEER. The CDR3 is 15 amino acids. The CDR3 region has the DNA TGCGCCAGCAGCCCGGGACAGGACCTGAACACTGAAGCTTTCTTT. Its translation: CASSPGQDLNTEAFF.

The V and J genes are TRBV9 and TRBJ1-2; D possibly corresponds to TRBD1 (5 bases). The V end lost 3 bases, the J end lost 3 bases, and 27 bases lay between the germline ends. This CDR3 region has 19 residues. The germline gives CDR1 SGDLS, CDR2 YYNGEE. The CDR3 here is CASSGILRQSSFEDYGYTF. Written as DNA, the CDR3 is TGTGCCAGCAGCGGGATTTTAAGACAGTCTTCATTTGAGGACTATGGCTACACCTTC.

This chain joins TRBV6-5 and TRBJ2-7; TRBD2 is a possible D gene (5 bases). The CDR3 has 13 residues. V was pared by 2 bases and J by 6 bases, with 11 bases between. CDR1 MNHEY and CDR2 SVGAGI come from the germline V gene. In DNA, the CDR3 is TGTGCCAGCAGTTACCTCGGACTCAGCGAGCAGTACTTC. The encoded protein is CASSYLGLSEQYF.

The CDR3 region is CAWREDRESGRPYEQYF. The CDR3 region has the DNA TGTGCCTGGAGAGAAGACAGGGAAAGCGGGAGACCCTACGAGCAGTACTTC. The chain combines TRBV30 with TRBJ2-7; weak D call: TRBD2 (8 bases). V was shortened by 3 bases and J by 2 bases, with 23 bases between the two germline ends. Germline V gene data show CDR1 as GTSNPN and CDR2 as SVGIG (reference sequence). The CDR3 length is 17 residues.

The gene calls are TRBV6-1 and TRBJ2-2, with D hard to call. Germline loops: CDR1 MNHNS, CDR2 SASEGT. The V end was cut by 1 base, the J end by 2 bases, with 8 bases between. This CDR3 spans 15 amino acids. CDR3 bases: TGTGCCAGCAGTGAAGGACTGCTTAACACCGGGGAGCTGTTTTTT. Encoded protein: CASSEGLLNTGELFF.

The rearrangement joins TRBV28 to TRBJ2-4, with D tentatively TRBD1 (5 bases). The germline gives CDR1 MDHEN, CDR2 SYDVKM. The CDR3 sequence is 12 residues long. V lost 5 bases and J lost 11, with 13 bases in between. The CDR3 DNA is TGTGCCAGCAGTCCAAGGGGATTTGTTCAGTACTTC. It specifies CASSPRGFVQYF.

The rearrangement links TRBV7-3 to TRBJ2-7; 7 nucleotides align to TRBD1. This CDR3 is built from 15 residues. J was trimmed by 4 bases and V by 5 bases; bases with no gene match: 11. Germline loops: CDR1 SGHTA, CDR2 FQGTGA. The CDR3 is CASSPDGQGVYEQYF. For the CDR3, the DNA is TGTGCCAGCAGCCCGGACGGGCAGGGGGTTTACGAGCAGTACTTC. The whole variable domain, filled in from reference TRBV7-3 and TRBJ2-7, reads GAGVSQTPSNKVTEKGKYVELRCDPISGHTALYWYRQSLGQGPEFLIYFQGTGAADDSGLPNDRFFAVRPEGSVSTLKIQRTERGDSAVYLCASSPDGQGVYEQYFGPGTRLTVT.

The rearrangement joins TRBV7-6 to TRBJ1-1; D gene unclear. In germline, CDR1 is SGHVS, CDR2 FNYEAQ. The length of the CDR3 is 16 residues. The V and J ends lost 1 base and 1 base respectively, with 13 bases between them. CDR3 sequence reads: CASSLDGYPSNTEAFF. The CDR3 DNA is TGTGCCAGCAGCTTAGACGGGTACCCCTCGAACACTGAAGCTTTCTTT.

This CDR3 reads CASSESPRRGTEAFF. The CDR3 DNA reads as TGCGCCAGCAGTGAGTCACCGCGGCGGGGCACTGAAGCTTTCTTT. The chain links TRBV10-1 to TRBJ1-1; D gene uncertain. V was clipped by 0 bases and J by 4 bases, with 12 bases between them. The length of the CDR3 is 15 residues. Germline CDR1 WNHNN, CDR2 SYGVQD (reference sequence).

The chain recombines TRBV4-3 with TRBJ1-1, with no clear D. V was clipped by 4 bases and J by 0 bases, with 6 bases between them. Germline V gives CDR1 LGHNA, CDR2 YSLEER. This CDR3 is built from 13 residues. Here the CDR3 reads CASSRIMNTEAFF. CDR3 sequence (DNA): TGCGCCAGCAGCCGTATAATGAACACTGAAGCTTTCTTT.

The chain recombines TRBV28 with TRBJ2-3; 8 nucleotides match TRBD2. V lost 5 bases and J lost 3; bases outside the gene matches: 4. The CDR3 is 14 residues long. Per germline, CDR1 MDHEN and CDR2 SYDVKM. The CDR3 nucleotides are TGTGCCAGCAGTGGACTAGCTTTGACAGATACGCAGTATTTT. This gives the protein CASSGLALTDTQYF.

This chain uses TRBV6-1 with TRBJ2-7, with TRBD1 as a possible D gene (5 bases). The CDR3 has 13 amino acids. The germline V and J ends were trimmed by 9 bases and 2 bases, with 14 bases remaining between them. Germline CDR1 and CDR2: MNHNS and SASEGT. The CDR3 is CASRLSRAYEQYF. CDR3 nucleotide sequence: TGTGCCAGTCGGTTATCCAGGGCCTACGAGCAGTACTTC.